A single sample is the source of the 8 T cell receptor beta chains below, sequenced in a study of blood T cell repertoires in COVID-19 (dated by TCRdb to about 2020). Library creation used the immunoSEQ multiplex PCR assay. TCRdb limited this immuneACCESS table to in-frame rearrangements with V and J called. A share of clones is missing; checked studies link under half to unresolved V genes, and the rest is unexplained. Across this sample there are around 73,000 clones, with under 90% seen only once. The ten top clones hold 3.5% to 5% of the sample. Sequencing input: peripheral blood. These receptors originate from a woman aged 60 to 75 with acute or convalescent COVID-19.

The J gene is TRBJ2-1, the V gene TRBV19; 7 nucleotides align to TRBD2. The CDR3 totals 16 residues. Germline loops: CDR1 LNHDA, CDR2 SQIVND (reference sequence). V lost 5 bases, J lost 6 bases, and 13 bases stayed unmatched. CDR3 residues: CASSGRLARVANEQFF. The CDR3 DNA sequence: TGTGCCAGTAGTGGCAGACTAGCCCGCGTTGCCAATGAGCAGTTCTTC.

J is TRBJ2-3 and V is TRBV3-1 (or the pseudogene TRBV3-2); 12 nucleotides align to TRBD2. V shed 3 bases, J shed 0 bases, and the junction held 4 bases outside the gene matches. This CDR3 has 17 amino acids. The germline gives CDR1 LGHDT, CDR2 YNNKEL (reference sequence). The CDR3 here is CASSHWTSGESTDTQYF. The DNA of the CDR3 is TGTGCCAGCAGCCATTGGACTAGCGGGGAGAGCACAGATACGCAGTATTTT.

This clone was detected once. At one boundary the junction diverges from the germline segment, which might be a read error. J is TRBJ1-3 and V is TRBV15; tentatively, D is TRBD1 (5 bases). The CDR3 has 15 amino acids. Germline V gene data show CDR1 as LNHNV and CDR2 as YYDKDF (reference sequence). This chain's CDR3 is CATSRDRVKGSTIYF. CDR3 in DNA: TGTGCCACCAGCAGAGACAGGGTTAAAGGAAGCACCATATATTTT.

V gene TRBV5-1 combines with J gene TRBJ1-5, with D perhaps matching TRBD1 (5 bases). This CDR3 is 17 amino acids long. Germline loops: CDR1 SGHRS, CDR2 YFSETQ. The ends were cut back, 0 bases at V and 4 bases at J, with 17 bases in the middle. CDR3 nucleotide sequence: TGCGCCAGCAGCTTGGTGTCGGGGCTCCGGGAGAATCAGCCCCAGCATTTT. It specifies CASSLVSGLRENQPQHF.

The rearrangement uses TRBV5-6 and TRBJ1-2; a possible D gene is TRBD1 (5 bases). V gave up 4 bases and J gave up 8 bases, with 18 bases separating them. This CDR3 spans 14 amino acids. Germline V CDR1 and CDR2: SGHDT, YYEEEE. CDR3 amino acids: CASSALQAAGGYTF. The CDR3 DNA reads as TGTGCCAGCAGCGCACTACAGGCGGCTGGAGGCTACACCTTC.

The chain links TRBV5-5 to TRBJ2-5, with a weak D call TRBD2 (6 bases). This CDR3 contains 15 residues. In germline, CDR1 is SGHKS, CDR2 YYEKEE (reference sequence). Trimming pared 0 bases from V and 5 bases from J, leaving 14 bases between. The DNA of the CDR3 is TGTGCCAGCAGCTTGGTTGGGCGGGGTGGCGAGACCCAGTACTTC. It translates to CASSLVGRGGETQYF.

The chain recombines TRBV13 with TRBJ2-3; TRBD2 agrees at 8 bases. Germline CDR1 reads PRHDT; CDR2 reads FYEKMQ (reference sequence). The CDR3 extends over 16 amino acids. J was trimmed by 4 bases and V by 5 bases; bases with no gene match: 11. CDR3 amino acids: CASSPKGLGVSDTQYF. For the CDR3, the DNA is TGTGCCAGCAGCCCGAAGGGACTAGGGGTGTCAGATACGCAGTATTTT.

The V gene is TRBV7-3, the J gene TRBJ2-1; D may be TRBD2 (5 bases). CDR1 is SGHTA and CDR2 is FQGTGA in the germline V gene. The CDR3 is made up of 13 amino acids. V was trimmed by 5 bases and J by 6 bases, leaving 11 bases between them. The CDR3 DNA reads TGTGCCAGCAGCCCTTCAAGCGGCAATGAGCAGTTCTTC. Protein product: CASSPSSGNEQFF.